The 28 T cell receptor beta chains below were found in one sample sequenced in a study of early stage breast cancer tumors. Using immunoSEQ multiplex PCR, the repertoire was profiled, and TCRdb retains in-frame clones only, with some absent. The sample comprises 35,000 to 45,000 clones, over 70% of which are singletons, and roughly 7% rests with the top ten. Sample: blood. The receptors come from a person between 55 and 70 years old with breast cancer.

The rearrangement joins TRBV6-6 to TRBJ2-3; D perhaps matches TRBD1 (5 bases). The CDR3 runs to 16 residues. Germline V gene data show CDR1 as MNHNY and CDR2 as SVGAGI (reference sequence). V gave up 1 base and J gave up 0 bases, with 11 bases separating them. CDR3 sequence reads: CASSYWGFASTDTQYF. Written as DNA, the CDR3 is TGTGCCAGCAGTTACTGGGGCTTCGCTAGCACAGATACGCAGTATTTT.

The chain links TRBV7-2 to TRBJ2-6; weak D call: TRBD1 (6 bases). From germline, CDR1 is SGHTA and CDR2 FQGNSA. CDR3 length: 16 amino acids. Trimming cost V 5 bases and J 0 bases, with 11 bases left between them. CDR3 sequence reads: CASSPDRPSGANVLTF. The CDR3 bases are TGTGCCAGCAGCCCAGACAGGCCCTCTGGGGCCAACGTCCTGACTTTC.

The table lists this clone with a few counts. This chain uses TRBV11-2 with TRBJ1-1; D uncertain. V lost 0 bases and J lost 4, with 9 bases in between. Germline V gene lookup returns CDR1 SGHAT and CDR2 FQNNGV. CDR3 length equals 14 residues. CDR3 protein: CASSLDGVGTEAFF. CDR3 DNA: TGTGCCAGCAGCTTAGATGGGGTAGGCACTGAAGCTTTCTTT.

V and J are TRBV27 and TRBJ2-5, with 11 bases matching TRBD1. V shed 5 bases, J shed 6 bases, and the junction held 8 bases outside the gene matches. The CDR3 is 15 residues long. CDR1 is MNHEY, CDR2 SMNVEV, per germline (reference sequence). The CDR3: CASSLGTGGGKTQYF. CDR3 in DNA: TGTGCCAGCAGTCTAGGGACAGGGGGAGGAAAGACCCAGTACTTC.

The chain couples TRBV5-1 to TRBJ1-6; 10 nucleotides line up with TRBD1. V trimming: 4 bases; J trimming: 10 bases; junction bases outside the gene matches: 8. Germline loops: CDR1 SGHRS, CDR2 YFSETQ. The CDR3 is 15 amino acids. The CDR3 DNA sequence: TGCGCCAGCAGCACCGGGACAGGGGTTCGATCACCCCTCCACTTT. Protein sequence: CASSTGTGVRSPLHF. Together with reference TRBV5-1 and TRBJ1-6, the CDR3 gives the full variable domain: KAGVTQTPRYLIKTRGQQVTLSCSPISGHRSVSWYQQTPGQGLQFLFEYFSETQRNKGNFPGRFSGRQFSNSRSEMNVSTLELGDSALYLCASSTGTGVRSPLHFGNGTRLTVT.

The chain carries TRBV5-5 and TRBJ1-1; D remains ambiguous. The V end lost 3 bases, the J end lost 5 bases, and 8 bases lay between the germline ends. Germline V gene sequence: CDR1 SGHKS, CDR2 YYEKEE (reference sequence). This CDR3 spans 12 amino acids. The CDR3 spells CASSSGMTEAFF. As DNA, the CDR3 is TGTGCCAGCAGCTCCGGTATGACTGAAGCTTTCTTT.

The chain employs TRBV5-1 and TRBJ2-7, with D perhaps matching TRBD2 (6 bases). Germline CDR1 reads SGHRS; CDR2 reads YFSETQ. Between the trimmed V and J ends, which lost 4 bases and 3 bases, there was a span of 20 bases. The CDR3 extends over 16 amino acids. CDR3 DNA: TGCGCCAGCAGCCCAAAGGAGGGGAATGGGCTCTACGAGCAGTACTTC. Its protein is CASSPKEGNGLYEQYF.

This rearrangement joins TRBV30 to TRBJ1-2; a weak D match, TRBD1 (5 bases). Germline V gene sequence: CDR1 GTSNPN, CDR2 SVGIG (reference sequence). This CDR3 comprises 13 residues. Deletions cut 3 bases from V and 3 bases from J, with 11 bases between. The CDR3 reads CAWSAGRDYGYTF. CDR3 coding DNA: TGTGCCTGGAGCGCAGGGAGGGACTATGGCTACACCTTC.

This rearrangement joins TRBV15 to TRBJ2-1, with D possibly being TRBD1 (6 bases). CDR3 length: 18 amino acids. Germline loops: CDR1 LNHNV, CDR2 YYDKDF (reference sequence). The V gene lost 3 bases and the J gene lost 0 bases, with 18 bases spanning the gap. The CDR3 coding sequence is TGTGCCACCAGCAGGGATAACAGGGCGTATAGCTCCTACAATGAGCAGTTCTTC. This codes for CATSRDNRAYSSYNEQFF.

The chain has TRBV6-5 and TRBJ1-1; tentative D call: TRBD1 (6 bases). Germline-derived CDR1 and CDR2 are MNHEY and SVGAGI. V was cut by 7 bases and J by 6 bases, with 18 bases left in between. The CDR3 is 14 amino acids. The CDR3 protein is CASNVGGSGPEAFF. Here the CDR3 DNA reads TGTGCCAGCAACGTGGGGGGCTCGGGCCCTGAAGCTTTCTTT.

The gene calls are TRBV2 and TRBJ2-2; no definite D call. CDR1 is SNHLY, CDR2 FYNNEI, per germline. This CDR3 contains 14 residues. The V gene lost 6 bases and the J gene lost 1 base, with 9 bases spanning the gap. CDR3 in amino acids: CASRTDLNTGELFF. For the CDR3, the DNA is TGTGCCAGCAGGACCGACCTGAACACCGGGGAGCTGTTTTTT.

This sequence joins TRBV4-1 and TRBJ1-5, with D possibly being TRBD1 (5 bases). The V gene's germline CDR1 is MGHRA and CDR2 YSYEKL. The CDR3 covers 18 residues. Trimming left V 0 bases short and J 7 bases short, with 22 bases between. CDR3 loop: CASSQDWSGLLGGQPQHF. CDR3 nucleotides: TGCGCCAGCAGCCAAGATTGGTCAGGGCTCCTGGGCGGACAGCCCCAGCATTTT.

The chain employs TRBV19 and TRBJ2-3; D is possibly TRBD2 (7 bases). The germline V gene encodes CDR1 LNHDA and CDR2 SQIVND (reference sequence). V shed 3 bases and J shed 1 base, with 14 bases lying between them. This CDR3 contains 16 residues. In DNA, the CDR3 is TGTGCCAGTAGTATGTCCATGCGGGGGCGCACAGATACGCAGTATTTT. It is translated as CASSMSMRGRTDTQYF.

The chain joins TRBV5-1 to TRBJ2-1; possibly TRBD1 or TRBD2 for D (5 bases each). Germline values: CDR1 SGHRS, CDR2 YFSETQ. CDR3 length equals 15 residues. V was clipped by 0 bases and J by 0 bases, with 7 bases between them. The chain's CDR3 is CASSLGGSSYNEQFF. DNA for the CDR3: TGCGCCAGCAGCTTGGGGGGGAGCTCCTACAATGAGCAGTTCTTC.

The gene calls are TRBV6-1 and TRBJ1-1; D possibly corresponds to TRBD1 (6 bases). V lost 4 bases to trimming and J lost 1 base, with 25 bases between them. Looked up from germline, CDR1 is MNHNS and CDR2 is SASEGT. CDR3 size: 19 residues. DNA for the CDR3: TGTGCCAGCAGTGCCACCTGGACAGCTATGGGTTCGAAGAACACTGAAGCTTTCTTT. Translating it yields CASSATWTAMGSKNTEAFF.

This clone was found once. The chain uses TRBV5-1 and TRBJ1-4; 7 bases map to TRBD1. With V trimmed by 5 bases and J by 3 bases, 7 bases remained unmatched. CDR3 length: 15 residues. Germline V gives CDR1 SGHRS, CDR2 YFSETQ. Here the CDR3 reads CASSYTGVANEKLFF. CDR3 coding DNA: TGCGCCAGCAGTTATACAGGGGTTGCTAATGAAAAACTGTTTTTT.

J is TRBJ2-7 and V is TRBV5-1; D gene unclear. The CDR3 has 14 amino acids. V shed 0 bases and J shed 0 bases, with 7 bases lying between them. Germline CDR1 reads SGHRS; CDR2 reads YFSETQ. The CDR3 bases are TGCGCCAGCAGCTTGGAGGCCCCCTCCTACGAGCAGTACTTC. Its protein is CASSLEAPSYEQYF.

This clone was recorded only once. J is TRBJ2-1 and V is TRBV7-2, with 10 bases lining up with TRBD2. This CDR3 is 15 amino acids long. Trimming cost V 1 base and J 10 bases; bases outside gene matches: 7. Germline V gene sequence: CDR1 SGHTA, CDR2 FQGNSA. The CDR3 loop reads CASSLDTSGIREQFF. CDR3 bases: TGTGCCAGCAGCTTAGACACTAGCGGGATCAGAGAGCAGTTCTTC.

CDR3 bases: TGTGCCAGCAGCTTGGGACTAGCTAGGGAGACCCAGTACTTC. Protein product: CASSLGLARETQYF. The J gene is TRBJ2-5, the V gene TRBV7-9, with 9 bases fitting TRBD2. Germline lookup yields CDR1 SEHNR and CDR2 FQNEAQ (reference sequence). J lost 5 bases, V lost 3 bases, and 4 bases had no gene match. This CDR3 has 14 residues.

This clone was detected a few times. V usage is TRBV5-4 and J usage is TRBJ1-1; 9 bases map to TRBD1. V was clipped by 3 bases and J by 0 bases; unmatched bases: 6. Germline V lookup: CDR1 SGHNT, CDR2 YYREEE (reference sequence). This CDR3 is 16 amino acids long. Written as DNA, the CDR3 is TGTGCCAGCAGCTCTACAGGGGGCCCATTGAACACTGAAGCTTTCTTT. As protein: CASSSTGGPLNTEAFF.

V and J are TRBV19 and TRBJ2-2, with 7 positions matching TRBD2. Germline CDR1 is LNHDA and CDR2 is SQIVND (reference sequence). The CDR3 length is 12 residues. Losses at the gene ends were 8 bases for V and 6 bases for J; bases not matched to a gene: 3. CDR3 nucleotides: TGTGCCAGTGGGGGAGGGGCCGGGGAGCTGTTTTTT. This codes for CASGGGAGELFF.

This sequence joins TRBV15 and TRBJ1-5, with D hard to call. V lost 0 bases and J 4 bases, leaving 4 bases between the germline ends. The CDR3 contains 13 residues. Per the germline V gene, CDR1 is LNHNV and CDR2 is YYDKDF (reference sequence). This CDR3 reads CATSRDFNQPQHF. CDR3 nucleotides: TGTGCCACCAGCAGAGATTTTAATCAGCCCCAGCATTTT.

The J gene is TRBJ2-2, the V gene TRBV19; D remains ambiguous. This CDR3 has 16 amino acids. The germline V gene encodes CDR1 LNHDA and CDR2 SQIVND (reference sequence). The V gene lost 5 bases and the J gene lost 5 bases, with 18 bases spanning the gap. This chain's CDR3 is CASSFLTVSGTGELFF. The CDR3 DNA is TGTGCCAGTAGTTTCCTAACAGTGTCAGGAACCGGGGAGCTGTTTTTT. Full variable domain (outside the CDR3, taken from reference TRBV19 and TRBJ2-2): DGGITQSPKYLFRKEGQNVTLSCEQNLNHDAMYWYRQDPGQGLRLIYYSQIVNDFQKGDIAEGYSVSREKKESFPLTVTSAQKNPTAFYLCASSFLTVSGTGELFFGEGSRLTVL.

The V call is TRBV11-3, the J call TRBJ2-1, with D tentatively TRBD1 or TRBD2 (6 bases each). This CDR3 has 15 residues. The V end was cut by 2 bases, the J end by 4 bases, with 12 bases between. Germline loops: CDR1 SGHNT, CDR2 YENEEA. The CDR3 nucleotides read TGTGCCAGCAGCTTACCGGGGGCGGGGTACAATGAGCAGTTCTTC. Translation: CASSLPGAGYNEQFF. Together with reference TRBV11-3 and TRBJ2-1, the CDR3 gives the full variable domain: EAGVVQSPRYKIIEKKQPVAFWCNPISGHNTLYWYLQNLGQGPELLIRYENEEAVDDSQLPKDRFSAERLKGVDSTLKIQPAELGDSAVYLCASSLPGAGYNEQFFGPGTRLTVL.

This sequence joins TRBV29-1 and TRBJ1-2; D not certain. Germline V CDR1 and CDR2: SQVTM, ANQGSEA. V lost 4 bases and J lost 1, with 10 bases in between. This CDR3 region has 13 residues. In DNA, the CDR3 is TGCAGCGTTGGTGCAGGTAGTAACTATGGCTACACCTTC. Its translation: CSVGAGSNYGYTF.

This chain joins TRBV28 and TRBJ2-7; 13 nucleotides align to TRBD2. The length of the CDR3 is 16 residues. Losses at the gene ends were 5 bases for V and 2 bases for J; bases not matched to a gene: 6. The germline gives CDR1 MDHEN, CDR2 SYDVKM. In DNA form, the CDR3 reads TGTGCCAGCAGTCCTGGGACTAGCGGGACGCCCTACGAGCAGTACTTC. Amino acid sequence: CASSPGTSGTPYEQYF. The full variable domain, its missing parts supplied by reference TRBV28 and TRBJ2-7, is DVKVTQSSRYLVKRTGEKVFLECVQDMDHENMFWYRQDPGLGLRLIYFSYDVKMKEKGDIPEGYSVSREKKERFSLILESASTNQTSMYLCASSPGTSGTPYEQYFGPGTRLTVT.

The count of this clone is one. V usage is TRBV5-4 and J usage is TRBJ2-3; perhaps TRBD1 as D (5 bases). Germline V lookup: CDR1 SGHNT, CDR2 YYREEE (reference sequence). This CDR3 has 15 residues. V lost 0 bases and J lost 4, with 12 bases in between. CDR3 sequence: CASSLGQFSPDTQYF. Here the CDR3 DNA reads TGTGCCAGCAGCTTGGGACAGTTCAGCCCAGATACGCAGTATTTT.

This clone was counted a single time. V is TRBV5-1 and J is TRBJ1-4, with a possible D match to TRBD1 (5 bases). CDR3 length: 14 amino acids. Trimming left V 2 bases short and J 7 bases short, with 12 bases between. Per the germline V gene, CDR1 is SGHRS and CDR2 is YFSETQ. CDR3 sequence reads: CASSFQGLREKLFF. The DNA for the CDR3 is TGCGCCAGCAGCTTTCAGGGTTTGCGTGAAAAACTGTTTTTT.